Shown below are 30 T cell receptor beta chains from a single sample sequenced in a study of T cells after yellow fever vaccination (dated by TCRdb to between 2017 and 2020). Libraries were built with 5' RACE. Sequencing relied on an Illumina HiSeq 2500. TCRdb reprocessed the public reads (quality trimming at Q25 with fastp, clone calling with MiXCR) and kept in-frame beta chains. Here each entry gathers all rows of one CDR3 protein and keeps the most common genes and DNA. The sample contains 200,000 to 300,000 distinct CDR3 sequences, roughly 6.3% of them found a single time. Together, the top ten hold about 0.95% of the sample. In the paper's terms, the treatment or condition label means: live attenuated yellow fever vaccine strain. The sequenced sample was CD4+ T cells sorted from PBMCs, obtained on the day of the yellow fever booster vaccination. All receptors come from a man younger than 45 who received the YFV17D yellow fever vaccine.

This chain connects TRBV7-2 to TRBJ1-5, with D tentatively TRBD1 (5 bases). CDR3 length: 14 amino acids. In germline, CDR1 is SGHTA, CDR2 FQGNSA. V lost 5 bases to trimming and J lost 7 bases, with 15 bases between them. CDR3 loop: CASSDGGKEQPQHF. CDR3 DNA: TGTGCCAGCAGCGATGGGGGGAAGGAACAGCCCCAGCATTTT. Combining the CDR3 with reference TRBV7-2 and TRBJ1-5 gives the whole variable domain GAGVSQSPSNKVTEKGKDVELRCDPISGHTALYWYRQSLGQGLEFLIYFQGNSAPDKSGLPSDRFSAERTGGSVSTLTIQRTQQEDSAVYLCASSDGGKEQPQHFGDGTRLSIL.

This clonotype was recorded at least ten times. The chain recombines TRBV20-1 with TRBJ2-7; D is perhaps TRBD2 (6 bases). V was trimmed by 3 bases and J by 4 bases, leaving 19 bases between them. The CDR3 is 15 amino acids. Germline V gene lookup returns CDR1 DFQATT and CDR2 SNEGSKA (reference sequence). The CDR3 loop is CSASRLRWGVYEQYF. As DNA, the CDR3 is TGCAGTGCTAGCCGACTTCGTTGGGGGGTTTACGAGCAGTACTTC.

The rearrangement links TRBV3-1 to TRBJ1-1; a possible D gene is TRBD1 (6 bases). The V end was cut by 1 base, the J end by 4 bases, with 13 bases between. The V gene's germline CDR1 is LGHDT and CDR2 YNNKEL (reference sequence). The CDR3 length is 15 residues. The CDR3 spells CASSQVSGGGTEAFF. The CDR3 nucleotides are TGTGCCAGCAGCCAAGTGTCCGGGGGCGGCACTGAAGCTTTCTTT.

There are many counts of this clonotype. The chain uses TRBV7-7 and TRBJ2-1; a possible D gene is TRBD1 (6 bases). Trimming cost V 4 bases and J 6 bases, with 16 bases left between them. Germline V gene lookup returns CDR1 SSHAT and CDR2 FNYEAQ (reference sequence). The CDR3 loop spans 15 amino acids. In DNA, the CDR3 is TGTGCCAGCAGCTCAACCGGGACAACGAGCAATGAGCAGTTCTTC. It is translated as CASSSTGTTSNEQFF.

This clonotype was observed many times. This chain joins TRBV24-1 and TRBJ2-1, with D perhaps matching TRBD1 (6 bases). This CDR3 is built from 16 residues. Germline V gene sequence: CDR1 KGHDR, CDR2 SFDVKD. V was pared by 0 bases and J by 0 bases, with 8 bases between. The CDR3: CATSDLQGSSYNEQFF. CDR3 bases: TGTGCCACCAGTGATTTGCAGGGGAGCTCCTACAATGAGCAGTTCTTC.

There are many counts of this clonotype. V and J are TRBV28 and TRBJ1-1; D ambiguous. V was clipped by 5 bases and J by 0 bases, with 7 bases between them. This CDR3 region has 13 residues. Germline loops: CDR1 MDHEN, CDR2 SYDVKM. CDR3 in amino acids: CASSPSVNTEAFF. In DNA, the CDR3 is TGTGCCAGCAGTCCCTCAGTGAACACTGAAGCTTTCTTT.

The genes are TRBV6-5 and TRBJ2-3; weak D call: TRBD2 (5 bases). V was clipped by 8 bases and J by 2 bases, with 17 bases between them. There are 15 residues in the CDR3. Per germline, CDR1 MNHEY and CDR2 SVGAGI. The DNA of the CDR3 is TGTGCCAGCCCGAGGGCCTACTTAAACACAGATACGCAGTATTTT. Translated, it gives CASPRAYLNTDTQYF.

This clonotype was observed a handful of times. The V gene is TRBV10-3, the J gene TRBJ2-1, with D unresolved. The CDR3 covers 14 residues. V was shortened by 4 bases and J by 6 bases, with 13 bases between the two germline ends. Germline V CDR1 and CDR2: ENHRY, SYGVKD. The CDR3 sequence: CAISGPTFPNEQFF. The CDR3 DNA follows: TGTGCCATCAGTGGCCCGACTTTTCCCAATGAGCAGTTCTTC.

This chain connects TRBV5-1 to TRBJ2-1; D is unresolved. Trimming shortened V by 4 bases and J by 5 bases, and 13 bases separated the two germline ends. The germline CDR1 and CDR2 sequences are SGHRS and YFSETQ. This CDR3 is 14 amino acids long. The DNA of the CDR3 is TGCGCCAGCAGCCTTGGAGCACTCAACAATGAGCAGTTCTTC. Amino acid sequence: CASSLGALNNEQFF. Full variable domain (rest looked up from reference TRBV5-1 and TRBJ2-1): KAGVTQTPRYLIKTRGQQVTLSCSPISGHRSVSWYQQTPGQGLQFLFEYFSETQRNKGNFPGRFSGRQFSNSRSEMNVSTLELGDSALYLCASSLGALNNEQFFGPGTRLTVL.

The chain employs TRBV29-1 and TRBJ1-1; D not resolved. The CDR3 is made up of 11 amino acids. Germline V gene sequence: CDR1 SQVTM, CDR2 ANQGSEA. The V end was cut by 7 bases, the J end by 5 bases, with 11 bases between. The CDR3 loop is CSALLRTEAFF. CDR3 in DNA: TGCAGCGCCTTACTGAGGACTGAAGCTTTCTTT.

This chain joins TRBV5-1 and TRBJ2-5, with D unclear. Germline V gives CDR1 SGHRS, CDR2 YFSETQ. The CDR3 contains 14 residues. V was pared by 0 bases and J by 5 bases, with 11 bases between. CDR3: CASSLAGPRETQYF. The CDR3, as DNA: TGCGCCAGCAGCTTGGCAGGCCCCAGGGAGACCCAGTACTTC.

This clonotype was detected ten times or more. V usage is TRBV6-5 and J usage is TRBJ1-1; TRBD1 agrees at 7 bases. The CDR3 has 12 residues. Per the germline V gene, CDR1 is MNHEY and CDR2 is SVGAGI. Trimming removed 8 bases from V and 10 bases from J; junction bases left unmatched: 10. The CDR3, as DNA: TGTGCCAGCTTACGGGCAGGGGGTACAGCTTTCTTT. Translation: CASLRAGGTAFF.

The V and J genes are TRBV16 and TRBJ1-3, with no clear D. CDR3 length equals 15 residues. V shed 2 bases and J shed 1 base, with 9 bases lying between them. Germline V lookup: CDR1 KGHSY, CDR2 FQNENV. This CDR3 is CASSQPFRSGNTIYF. For the CDR3, the DNA is TGTGCCAGCAGCCAACCGTTTCGGTCTGGAAACACCATATATTTT.

This clonotype showed up just a few times. The chain recombines TRBV15 with TRBJ2-7; D is uncertain. The CDR3 consists of 17 residues. Deletions cut 1 base from V and 0 bases from J, with 16 bases between. CDR1 is LNHNV and CDR2 is YYDKDF in the germline V gene (reference sequence). CDR3 DNA: TGTGCCACCAGCAGAGCTCTCGGAGCTAGGGCCTCCTACGAGCAGTACTTC. Amino acid sequence: CATSRALGARASYEQYF.

This clonotype was counted only a few times. V gene TRBV5-5 combines with J gene TRBJ2-1; 8 bases are shared with TRBD2. The length of the CDR3 is 17 residues. V was clipped by 0 bases and J by 2 bases; unmatched bases: 7. Germline-derived CDR1 and CDR2 are SGHKS and YYEKEE (reference sequence). The CDR3 sequence is CASSLGVSGGTYNEQFF. The CDR3 DNA reads TGTGCCAGCAGCTTGGGGGTCTCGGGAGGGACCTACAATGAGCAGTTCTTC. Full variable domain (rest looked up from reference TRBV5-5 and TRBJ2-1): DAGVTQSPTHLIKTRGQQVTLRCSPISGHKSVSWYQQVLGQGPQFIFQYYEKEERGRGNFPDRFSARQFPNYSSELNVNALLLGDSALYLCASSLGVSGGTYNEQFFGPGTRLTVL.

This clonotype came up many times. V is TRBV9 and J is TRBJ2-2; D is possibly TRBD2 (5 bases). This CDR3 region has 15 residues. From germline, CDR1 is SGDLS and CDR2 YYNGEE. Trimming pared 0 bases from V and 6 bases from J, leaving 12 bases between. CDR3 sequence reads: CASSVEASRSGELFF. CDR3 sequence (DNA): TGTGCCAGCAGCGTAGAGGCTAGCCGTTCCGGGGAGCTGTTTTTT.

As for this clonotype: A much more abundant neighbour one base away suggests this may be a read error. The chain carries TRBV7-9 and TRBJ2-1; 8 bases are shared with TRBD2. Trimming removed 1 base from V and 7 bases from J; junction bases left unmatched: 6. Germline V gene data show CDR1 as SEHNR and CDR2 as FQNEAQ (reference sequence). The length of the CDR3 is 15 residues. In DNA, the CDR3 is TGTGCCAGCAGCTTAGTGGTAGCGGGGAAAAATGAGCAGTTCTTC. This codes for CASSLVVAGKNEQFF. The full variable domain, completed using reference TRBV7-9 and TRBJ2-1, is DTGVSQNPRHKITKRGQNVTFRCDPISEHNRLYWYRQTLGQGPEFLTYFQNEAQLEKSRLLSDRFSAERPKGSFSTLEIQRTEQGDSAMYLCASSLVVAGKNEQFFGPGTRLTVL.

V gene TRBV5-1 combines with J gene TRBJ1-1; D not certain. CDR1 is SGHRS, CDR2 YFSETQ, per germline. This CDR3 spans 15 amino acids. Trimming left V 0 bases short and J 3 bases short, with 12 bases between. The CDR3 here is CASSLGSGVDTEAFF. CDR3 sequence (DNA): TGCGCCAGCAGCTTGGGGTCTGGGGTCGACACTGAAGCTTTCTTT.

This clonotype was counted many times. The chain joins TRBV10-3 to TRBJ2-7; TRBD1 aligns across 8 bases. With 6 bases clipped from V and 3 bases from J, the junction kept 7 bases outside the gene matches. The CDR3 extends over 14 amino acids. The V gene's germline CDR1 is ENHRY and CDR2 SYGVKD. The CDR3, as DNA: TGTGCCATCAGAGGACAGGGCTATCGCTACGAGCAGTACTTC. Translation gives CAIRGQGYRYEQYF.

There are a few counts of this clonotype. The chain carries TRBV20-1 and TRBJ2-7, with 10 positions matching TRBD2. The CDR3 length is 14 residues. J was trimmed by 4 bases and V by 5 bases; bases with no gene match: 8. CDR1 is DFQATT and CDR2 is SNEGSKA in the germline V gene (reference sequence). The CDR3 DNA is TGCAGTGCTCCCCCGGGACTAGCGACTTACGAGCAGTACTTC. Translation: CSAPPGLATYEQYF.

The chain is built from TRBV28 and TRBJ2-1; 8 bases fit TRBD2. The V gene's germline CDR1 is MDHEN and CDR2 SYDVKM. CDR3 length: 15 residues. V trimming: 4 bases; J trimming: 4 bases; junction bases outside the gene matches: 6. CDR3 DNA sequence: TGTGCCAGCAGTTCTGGGCCGGGAGGGTACAATGAGCAGTTCTTC. Protein sequence: CASSSGPGGYNEQFF.

This clonotype came up many times. The J gene is TRBJ2-5, the V gene TRBV3-1; TRBD2 might be the D (6 bases). CDR3 length: 14 amino acids. Germline V gene lookup returns CDR1 LGHDT and CDR2 YNNKEL (reference sequence). Trimming stripped 2 bases from V and 5 bases from J, with 12 bases between. CDR3 loop: CASSQTGSGETQYF. The CDR3 bases are TGTGCCAGCAGCCAAACCGGGAGTGGGGAGACCCAGTACTTC.

This clonotype was counted at least ten times. CDR3 region: CASSLVPPGRRQETQYF. In DNA, the CDR3 is TGTGCCAGCAGCTTAGTCCCCCCTGGGCGGAGACAAGAGACCCAGTACTTC. The V gene is TRBV7-8, the J gene TRBJ2-5; no firm D call. Deletions cut 1 base from V and 2 bases from J, with 17 bases between. CDR1 and CDR2 (germline): SGHVS, FQNEAQ. CDR3 length: 17 residues.

This clonotype was detected ten times or more. The V gene is TRBV6-1, the J gene TRBJ2-7, with 7 bases aligning to TRBD2. With V trimmed by 8 bases and J by 5 bases, 9 bases remained unmatched. This CDR3 comprises 13 residues. The germline V gene encodes CDR1 MNHNS and CDR2 SASEGT. CDR3 sequence (DNA): TGTGCCAGCTGCCCCGGGGGAGGGAACGAGCAGTACTTC. It translates to CASCPGGGNEQYF.

This clonotype was seen a handful of times. This chain links TRBV18 with TRBJ2-5; 9 nucleotides align to TRBD2. This CDR3 has 14 amino acids. CDR1 is KGHSH, CDR2 LQKENI, per germline. The J segment lost 4 bases and the V segment lost 2 bases, leaving 2 bases of the junction unmatched. The CDR3 protein is CASSPVAGAETQYF. The CDR3 DNA sequence: TGTGCCAGCTCACCAGTAGCGGGAGCAGAGACCCAGTACTTC. The full variable domain, completed using reference TRBV18 and TRBJ2-5, is NAGVMQNPRHLVRRRGQEARLRCSPMKGHSHVYWYRQLPEEGLKFMVYLQKENIIDESGMPKERFSAEFPKEGPSILRIQQVVRGDSAAYFCASSPVAGAETQYFGPGTRLLVL.

The chain joins TRBV29-1 to TRBJ1-1; D gene ambiguous. CDR3 length equals 15 residues. Germline CDR1 SQVTM, CDR2 ANQGSEA. V dropped 3 bases and J dropped 1 base, with 15 bases sitting between them. The CDR3 protein is CSVDGSLVTNTEAFF. The DNA for the CDR3 is TGCAGCGTTGACGGGTCTTTGGTAACGAACACTGAAGCTTTCTTT.

In its sample, this clonotype was seen many times. The chain uses TRBV10-3 and TRBJ2-1; 9 bases fit TRBD1. CDR3 length equals 15 residues. V shed 7 bases and J 0 bases; nucleotides not matched to a gene: 4. Germline loops: CDR1 ENHRY, CDR2 SYGVKD. The CDR3 loop reads CAINRQGGSYNEQFF. The CDR3 DNA is TGTGCCATCAATAGACAGGGGGGCTCCTACAATGAGCAGTTCTTC.

This clonotype was found many times. The CDR3 sequence is CASTAADTQYF. DNA for the CDR3: TGTGCCAGCACCGCGGCGGATACGCAGTATTTT. This chain uses TRBV7-6 with TRBJ2-3; D remains unclear. The CDR3 extends over 11 amino acids. In germline, CDR1 is SGHVS, CDR2 FNYEAQ. Trimming removed 7 bases from V and 6 bases from J, with 8 bases in between.

This clonotype was detected ten times or more. This rearrangement joins TRBV6-2 or TRBV6-3 to TRBJ1-5, with TRBD1 as a possible D gene (6 bases). CDR1 and CDR2 (germline): MNHEY, SVGEGT. This CDR3 has 16 residues. V dropped 4 bases and J dropped 0 bases, with 13 bases sitting between them. The chain's CDR3 is CASSFGQPYSNQPQHF. Written as DNA, the CDR3 is TGTGCCAGCAGTTTCGGACAGCCATATAGCAATCAGCCCCAGCATTTT.

The sample holds many counts of this clonotype. The J gene is TRBJ2-5, the V gene TRBV11-3; TRBD2 matches 9 bases. This CDR3 comprises 15 residues. Germline CDR1 reads SGHNT; CDR2 reads YENEEA. J gave up 5 bases and V 5 bases, and 9 bases lay outside the gene matches. The CDR3 is CASSPSSGSGETQYF. The CDR3 DNA reads as TGTGCCAGCAGCCCAAGTAGCGGGAGTGGTGAGACCCAGTACTTC.